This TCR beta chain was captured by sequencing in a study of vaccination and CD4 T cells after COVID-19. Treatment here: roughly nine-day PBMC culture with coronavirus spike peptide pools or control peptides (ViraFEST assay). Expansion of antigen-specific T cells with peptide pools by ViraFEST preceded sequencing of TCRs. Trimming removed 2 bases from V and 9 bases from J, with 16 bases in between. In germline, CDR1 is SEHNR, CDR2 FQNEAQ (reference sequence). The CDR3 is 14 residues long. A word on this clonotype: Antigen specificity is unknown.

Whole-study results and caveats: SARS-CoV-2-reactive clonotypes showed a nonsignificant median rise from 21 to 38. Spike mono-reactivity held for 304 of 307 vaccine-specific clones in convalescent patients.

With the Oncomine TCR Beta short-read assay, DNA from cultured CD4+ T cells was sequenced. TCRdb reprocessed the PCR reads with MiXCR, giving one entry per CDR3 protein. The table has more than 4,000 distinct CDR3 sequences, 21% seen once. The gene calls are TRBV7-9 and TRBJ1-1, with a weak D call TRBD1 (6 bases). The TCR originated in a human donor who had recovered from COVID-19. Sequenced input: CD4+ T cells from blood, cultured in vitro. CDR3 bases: TGTGCCAGCAGCTTACACGCCTGGGGGCCTAAAGCTTTCTTT. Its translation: CASSLHAWGPKAFF.